These 6 T cell receptor beta chains originate from one sample sequenced in a study of cytomegalovirus exposure and HLA in healthy donors. Researchers ran the PCR with 60 Vbeta and 13 Jbeta primers. Method: immunoSEQ multiplex PCR; TCRdb's copy keeps in-frame clones and lacks some. Of roughly 99,000 clones listed, approximately 74% were seen once; the top ten hold 14%. Specimen: PBMCs. These receptors originate from a woman aged 40-49 years in good health and CMV-seropositive.

This clone was counted between two and nine times. The genes are TRBV5-1 and TRBJ1-1, with D possibly being TRBD1 (6 bases). Germline loops: CDR1 SGHRS, CDR2 YFSETQ. Trimming stripped 0 bases from V and 4 bases from J, with 13 bases between. CDR3 size: 15 residues. The CDR3 DNA reads TGCGCCAGCAGCTTGGACAGGGCAGGTGGCACTGAAGCTTTCTTT. It encodes CASSLDRAGGTEAFF.

CDR3 sequence reads: CASTQTGTRLDTQYF. For the CDR3, the DNA is TGTGCCAGCACCCAGACCGGGACTAGATTAGATACGCAGTATTTT. The J gene is TRBJ2-3, the V gene TRBV6-6; the match to TRBD2 covers 8 bases. Trimming cost V 7 bases and J 5 bases; bases outside gene matches: 11. Germline CDR1 and CDR2: MNHNY and SVGAGI (reference sequence). The CDR3 is made up of 15 amino acids.

The chain couples TRBV27 to TRBJ2-1; 13 bases line up with TRBD2. The CDR3 extends over 15 amino acids. J lost 10 bases, V lost 5 bases, and 8 bases had no gene match. Germline lookup yields CDR1 MNHEY and CDR2 SMNVEV (reference sequence). The CDR3 reads CASSRPGLAGQEQFF. The CDR3, as DNA: TGTGCCAGCAGTCGACCGGGACTAGCGGGACAAGAGCAGTTCTTC.

This clone was observed a handful of times. At one of its ends the junction is not consistent with the germline gene, which may arise from a read error. V and J are TRBV6-1 and TRBJ1-2, with 7 bases identical to TRBD1. Germline V gene sequence: CDR1 MNHNS, CDR2 SASEGT. The CDR3 has 14 residues. This CDR3 reads CASREGGIDYGYTF. CDR3 in DNA: TGTGCCAGCAGGGAAGGGGGCATTGACTATGGCTACACCTTC.

The chain employs TRBV6-1 and TRBJ1-6; 7 nucleotides agree with TRBD1. The germline gives CDR1 MNHNS, CDR2 SASEGT. V gave up 4 bases and J gave up 8 bases; unmatched junction bases: 11. The CDR3 is made up of 16 amino acids. The CDR3 nucleotides are TGTGCCAGCAGTGCGAAGACAGGGTATAAGTATTCACCCCTCCACTTT. Encoded protein: CASSAKTGYKYSPLHF.

This chain joins TRBV6-1 and TRBJ2-3; weak D call: TRBD2 (6 bases). The CDR3 sequence is 19 residues long. V lost 1 base and J 1 base, leaving 21 bases between the germline ends. CDR1 and CDR2 (germline): MNHNS, SASEGT. CDR3 residues: CASSEGRAGRWEGTDTQYF. As DNA, the CDR3 is TGTGCCAGCAGTGAAGGACGGGCAGGGAGATGGGAGGGCACAGATACGCAGTATTTT.